This TCR beta chain was identified during a study of chemoradiotherapy in HPV16-positive cancers. Whole-study results and caveats: The functional HPV-specific definition rests on just a couple of HPV16-positive patients.

The V gene lost 0 bases and the J gene lost 8 bases, with 2 bases spanning the gap. The CDR3 is 12 amino acids. CDR1 MNHEY and CDR2 SMNVEV come from the germline V gene (reference sequence). Sequenced by immunoSEQ multiplex PCR; TCRdb stores in-frame clones only, minus some. Of under 2,500 clones in the sample, 73% are singletons; the top ten hold around 30%. Notes on this clone: Its target is not known.

This chain connects TRBV27 to TRBJ1-6; unclear D gene. The source of this sequence is a human donor with HPV-associated anogenital cancer. Sample collection occurred from a patient who underwent chemoradiotherapy. The CDR3 protein is CASSLSHSPLHF. CDR3 coding DNA: TGTGCCAGCAGTTTATCCCATTCACCCCTCCACTTT.